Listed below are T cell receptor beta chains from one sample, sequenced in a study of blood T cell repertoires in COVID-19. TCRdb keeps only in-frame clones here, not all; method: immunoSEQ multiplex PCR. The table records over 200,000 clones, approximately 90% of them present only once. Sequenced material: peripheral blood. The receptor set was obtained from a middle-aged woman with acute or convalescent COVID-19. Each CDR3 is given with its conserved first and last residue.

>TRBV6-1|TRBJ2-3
CASSARSSGRTDTQYF
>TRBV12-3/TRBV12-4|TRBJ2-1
CASSLLAHNEQFF
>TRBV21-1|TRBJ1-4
CASSKPEAEDSEKLFF
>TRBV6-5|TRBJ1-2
CASSSQGQGIYGYTF
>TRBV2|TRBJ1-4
CASSEGPGQGDEKLFF
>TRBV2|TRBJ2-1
CASSGQYNEQFF
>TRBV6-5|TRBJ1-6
CASRRGQEESPLHF
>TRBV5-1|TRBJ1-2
CASSITGRDDGYTF
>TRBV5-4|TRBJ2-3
CASRTPGQPTDTQYF
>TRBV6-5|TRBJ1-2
CASRTEGLWGYTF
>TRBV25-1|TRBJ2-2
CASSQTGTGELFF
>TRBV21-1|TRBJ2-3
CASTTGTSGGDEEGDTQYF
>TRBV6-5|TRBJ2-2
CASSQNTGELFF
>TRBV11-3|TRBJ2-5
CASSLSSGGETQYF
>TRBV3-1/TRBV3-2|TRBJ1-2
CASSPDRGNYGYTF
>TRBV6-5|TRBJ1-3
CASSWTVSGNTIYF
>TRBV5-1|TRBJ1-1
CASSLARRGAEAFF
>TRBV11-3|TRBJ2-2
CASIGEDGELFF
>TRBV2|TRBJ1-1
CASTLADQMNTEAFF
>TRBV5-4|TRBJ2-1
CASSHKDSGEQFF
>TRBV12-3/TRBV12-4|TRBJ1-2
CASSPDIYGYTF
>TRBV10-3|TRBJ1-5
CAISGDVAGSNQPQHF
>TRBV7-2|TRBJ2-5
CASSSGPGGETQYF
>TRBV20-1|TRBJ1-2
CSASFRPQGRSGYTF
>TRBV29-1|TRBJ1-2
CSVGGDRGYGYTF
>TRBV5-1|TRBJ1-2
CASSWAGQGANGYTF
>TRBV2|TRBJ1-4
CASSGSNEKLFF
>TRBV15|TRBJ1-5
CATSRDRAPYQPQHF
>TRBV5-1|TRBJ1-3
CASSPDRIFSGNTIYF
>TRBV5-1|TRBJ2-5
CASSQGGPLSVETQYF
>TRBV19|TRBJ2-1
CASSRGGSSYNEQFF
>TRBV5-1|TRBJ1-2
CASSLEHRLYGYTF
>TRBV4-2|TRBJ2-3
CASSHGLAGGPNLVTDTQYF
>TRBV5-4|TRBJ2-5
CASSTWTATYQETQYF
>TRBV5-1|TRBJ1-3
CASSLGGQSSGNTIYF
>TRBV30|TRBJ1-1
CAWTYGYTEAFF
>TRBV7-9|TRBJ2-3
CASSSPRGFYTDTQYF
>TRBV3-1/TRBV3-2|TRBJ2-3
CASSPYRGPSTDTQYF
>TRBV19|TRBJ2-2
CASSTAGGYTGELFF
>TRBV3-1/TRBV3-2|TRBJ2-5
CASSQPLIAEETQYF
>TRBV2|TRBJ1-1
CASRQTGGRWTEAFF
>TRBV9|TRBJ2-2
CASSLVNGELFF
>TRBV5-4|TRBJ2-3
CASSLAGGYTDTQYF
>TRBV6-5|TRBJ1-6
CASSYLDSLNSPLHF
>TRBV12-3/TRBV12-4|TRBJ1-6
CASGLVQASPLHF
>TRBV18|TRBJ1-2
CASSPPGTGGNYGYTF
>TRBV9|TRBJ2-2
CASSVVGVNTGELFF
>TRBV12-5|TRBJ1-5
CASGLPRSNQPQHF
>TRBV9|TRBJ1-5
CASSVGLSSNQPQHF
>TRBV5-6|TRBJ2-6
CASGLSGANVLTF